The entry below describes one T cell receptor (beta chain). These data originate in a study of T-cell reconstitution after alpha-beta-depleted transplantation in children. Preparation of the TCRbeta library was carried out with unique molecular identifiers. MiXCR, run by TCRdb on the PCR reads, gives a single entry per CDR3 protein. The sample holds approximately 640,000 distinct CDR3 sequences, around 16% seen once. CDR1 is SGHTA and CDR2 is FQGNSA in the germline V gene. Germline trimming cut 4 bases from V and 5 bases from J; bases unmatched to any gene: 6. The CDR3 sequence is 14 residues long. This rearrangement joins TRBV7-2 to TRBJ2-5; 8 bases agree with TRBD2. The sequencing here drew on PBMCs from the stem cell graft donor, taken from the stem cell graft. This TCR came from a human donor who donated a stem cell graft to a child with acute myeloid leukemia. CDR3 DNA: TGTGCCAGCAGCTCGTCAACTAGCGGCGAGACCCAGTACTTC. This sequence encodes CASSSSTSGETQYF.